Below are 10 T cell receptor beta chains sequenced from a single sample in a study of early T cells in non-severe SARS-CoV-2 infection. In TCRdb, the 5' RACE reads were re-called with MiXCR into one record per CDR3 protein. The table shows approximately 65,000 distinct CDR3 sequences, with around 13% occurring only once. The sample consisted of whole blood. These TCRs come from an adult who was a healthcare worker with PCR-confirmed SARS-CoV-2 infection or an uninfected control (not recorded which).

This clonotype was recorded many times. The chain joins TRBV2 to TRBJ2-3; perhaps TRBD2 as D (5 bases). The CDR3 is 14 amino acids. V shed 6 bases and J shed 2 bases, with 12 bases lying between them. Germline V gene lookup returns CDR1 SNHLY and CDR2 FYNNEI. The CDR3 reads CASRAAGLTDTQYF. CDR3 in DNA: TGTGCCAGCAGAGCGGCCGGCCTCACAGATACGCAGTATTTT. Combining the CDR3 with reference TRBV2 and TRBJ2-3 gives the whole variable domain EPEVTQTPSHQVTQMGQEVILRCVPISNHLYFYWYRQILGQKVEFLVSFYNNEISEKSEIFDDQFSVERPDGSNFTLKIRSTKLEDSAMYFCASRAAGLTDTQYFGPGTRLTVL.

This clonotype was seen a handful of times. The chain recombines TRBV7-2 with TRBJ1-6; perhaps TRBD1 as D (5 bases). The germline CDR1 and CDR2 sequences are SGHTA and FQGNSA. Trimming took off 3 bases at V and 8 bases at J, with 14 bases between the two ends. This CDR3 has 15 amino acids. The CDR3 sequence: CASSFSRDYHSPLHF. DNA for the CDR3: TGTGCCAGCAGCTTCTCCCGGGACTACCATTCACCCCTCCACTTT.

The CDR3 nucleotides read TGCGCCAGCAGCGCGGGAGACAGGGCCCCTACGGCCAAAAACATTCAGTACTTC. The encoded protein is CASSAGDRAPTAKNIQYF. The genes are TRBV5-1 and TRBJ2-4; D is tentatively TRBD1 or TRBD2 (7 bases each). The CDR3 length is 18 residues. Germline values: CDR1 SGHRS, CDR2 YFSETQ. V dropped 4 bases and J dropped 1 base, with 21 bases sitting between them.

The chain carries TRBV18 and TRBJ2-5; D might be TRBD1 or TRBD2, each matching 5 bases. Germline assignment: CDR1 KGHSH and CDR2 LQKENI. V was cut by 3 bases and J by 5 bases, with 13 bases left in between. This CDR3 spans 14 amino acids. CDR3 coding DNA: TGTGCCAGCTCACCGCTGGGACGAGAGGAGACCCAGTACTTC. Residues: CASSPLGREETQYF.

Only a few counts were recorded for this clonotype. V gene TRBV6-1 combines with J gene TRBJ2-7, with 7 nucleotides matching TRBD1. The CDR3 spans 13 residues. V lost 10 bases to trimming and J lost 3 bases; unmatched junction nucleotides: 9. CDR1 and CDR2 from the germline V gene are MNHNS and SASEGT. CDR3 residues: CATPGAGGYEQYF. CDR3 DNA sequence: TGTGCCACTCCGGGCGCAGGGGGCTACGAGCAGTACTTC.

This clonotype was recorded many times. The chain joins TRBV25-1 to TRBJ2-5; D tentatively fits TRBD1 or TRBD2 (5 bases each). The CDR3 spans 15 residues. From germline, CDR1 is MGHDK and CDR2 SYGVNS. With 4 bases removed from V and 1 base from J, the gap between germline ends came to 13 bases. Written as DNA, the CDR3 is TGTGCCAGCAGTGTACAAGGGACGAGCCAAGAGACCCAGTACTTC. This translates into CASSVQGTSQETQYF.

The chain combines TRBV12-3 or TRBV12-4 with TRBJ1-4; 7 nucleotides agree with TRBD1. The CDR3 is made up of 15 amino acids. Germline trimming cut 5 bases from V and 3 bases from J; bases unmatched to any gene: 6. CDR3 in amino acids: CASSRQGGPNEKLFF. The CDR3 coding sequence is TGTGCCAGCAGTCGGCAGGGGGGCCCTAATGAAAAACTGTTTTTT.

As for this clonotype: Mismatch with germline at one junction end may stem from a read error. The chain has TRBV19 and TRBJ2-3, with TRBD1 matching over 10 bases. CDR3 length equals 13 residues. Germline CDR1 reads LNHDA; CDR2 reads SQIVND (reference sequence). CDR3 in DNA: TGTGCCAGTAGGACAGGGGGCACTGATACGCAGTATTTT. It specifies CASRTGGTDTQYF. Full variable domain (remainder filled in from reference TRBV19 and TRBJ2-3): DGGITQSPKYLFRKEGQNVTLSCEQNLNHDAMYWYRQDPGQGLRLIYYSQIVNDFQKGDIAEGYSVSREKKESFPLTVTSAQKNPTAFYLCASRTGGTDTQYFGPGTRLTVL.

A few counts support this clonotype. The chain employs TRBV12-5 and TRBJ2-3; D may correspond to TRBD1 or TRBD2 (5 bases each). Trimming removed 7 bases at V and 8 bases at J, with 16 bases between. The CDR3 extends over 13 amino acids. Germline values: CDR1 LGHNT, CDR2 FRNRAP. The CDR3 here is CASAPRAQGTQYF. The DNA for the CDR3 is TGTGCTAGTGCCCCGAGGGCCCAGGGTACGCAGTATTTT.

This clonotype has ten or more counts. This chain links TRBV6-2 or TRBV6-3 with TRBJ1-5; 7 bases fit TRBD1. Germline CDR1 MNHEY, CDR2 SVGEGT. Trimming removed 6 bases from V and 4 bases from J; junction bases left unmatched: 9. CDR3 size: 15 residues. The DNA of the CDR3 is TGTGCCAGCAGATCCGGACAGGTTGTGAATCAGCCCCAGCATTTT. Translated: CASRSGQVVNQPQHF.